This is a list of T cell receptor beta chains from one sample in a study of T cells in Graves' hyperthyroidism and ophthalmopathy. MiXCR was run by TCRdb on the multiplex PCR reads, yielding one entry per CDR3 protein. The table records hundreds of thousands of distinct CDR3 sequences, 20% to 25% of them present only once. The sequenced sample consisted of blood. These receptors were taken from a young man with Graves' ophthalmopathy. The CDR3 runs from the conserved cysteine through the conserved F or W. D genes are given only for firm matches. Only part of the rows carry a size: once, few, many, or a class if the clone is expanded.

d_gene: TRBD1; j_gene: TRBJ1-1; abundance: many; v_gene: TRBV9; len: 14; CDR3nt: TGTGCCAGCAGCGTAGCCCTGGGACAGGGTGAAGCTTTCTTT; CDR3aa: CASSVALGQGEAFF
d_gene: TRBD1; j_gene: TRBJ1-5; abundance: -; v_gene: TRBV6-2/TRBV6-3; len: 15; CDR3nt: TGTGCCAGCAGTGGAGGACAGGGAGGAAATCAGCCCCAGCATTTT; CDR3aa: CASSGGQGGNQPQHF
d_gene: -; j_gene: TRBJ2-1; abundance: few; v_gene: TRBV9; len: 16; CDR3nt: TGTGCCAGCAGCGACACAGGGACGCACCCGGGCGATGAGCAGTTCTTC; CDR3aa: CASSDTGTHPGDEQFF
d_gene: -; j_gene: TRBJ2-5; abundance: -; v_gene: TRBV28; len: 14; CDR3nt: TGTGCCAGCAGCCTCGGACGGGAACAAGAGACCCAGTACTTC; CDR3aa: CASSLGREQETQYF
d_gene: -; j_gene: TRBJ2-5; abundance: -; v_gene: TRBV6-2/TRBV6-3; len: 13; CDR3nt: TGTACCAGCAGTAAGGGTCTACGGGAGACCCAGTACTTC; CDR3aa: CTSSKGLRETQYF
d_gene: TRBD1; j_gene: TRBJ2-1; abundance: few; v_gene: TRBV11-2; len: 17; CDR3nt: TGTGCCAGCAGCTTAACCCCGGACAGGCACTCCTACAATGAGCAGTTCTTC; CDR3aa: CASSLTPDRHSYNEQFF
d_gene: TRBD2; j_gene: TRBJ2-5; abundance: many; v_gene: TRBV10-3; len: 20; CDR3nt: TGTGCCATCAGTCCCGGGACTAGCGGCTTTTGGGGGGGCCCAGAAGAGACCCAGTACTTC; CDR3aa: CAISPGTSGFWGGPEETQYF
d_gene: TRBD2; j_gene: TRBJ2-3; abundance: many; v_gene: TRBV5-1; len: 15; CDR3nt: TGCGCCAGCAGCTTTAGCGGGAGGGCGAGAGATACGCAGTATTTT; CDR3aa: CASSFSGRARDTQYF
d_gene: -; j_gene: TRBJ2-7; abundance: many; v_gene: TRBV5-1; len: 13; CDR3nt: TGCGCCAGCAGCTTGGCAGGTCCGGGGGAGCAGTACTTC; CDR3aa: CASSLAGPGEQYF
d_gene: -; j_gene: TRBJ2-7; abundance: few; v_gene: TRBV12-3/TRBV12-4; len: 11; CDR3nt: TGTGCCAGTTCTTGGGGCGGTCAGCAGTACTTC; CDR3aa: CASSWGGQQYF
d_gene: -; j_gene: TRBJ1-2; abundance: -; v_gene: TRBV9; len: 16; CDR3nt: TGTGCCAGCAGTCCAACTATCGGACCAACCTACTATGGCTACACCTTC; CDR3aa: CASSPTIGPTYYGYTF
d_gene: -; j_gene: TRBJ1-3; abundance: few; v_gene: TRBV2; len: 13; CDR3nt: TGTGCCAGCAGTGGGACATATCAAAACACCATATATTTT; CDR3aa: CASSGTYQNTIYF
d_gene: TRBD1; j_gene: TRBJ2-7; abundance: -; v_gene: TRBV12-3/TRBV12-4; len: 13; CDR3nt: TGTGCCAGCCAGGGACAGGCCTCCTACGAGCAGTACTTC; CDR3aa: CASQGQASYEQYF